The 30 T cell receptor beta chains presented below share a single source sample, sequenced in a study of T-cell memory formation after mild COVID-19. In TCRdb, the 5' RACE reads were re-called with MiXCR into one record per CDR3 protein. This table holds under 650,000 distinct CDR3 sequences, under 20% found once. Sequencing was performed on PBMCs or a T cell subset sorted from them (not recorded which). The receptor source for this set is an adult woman who had mild COVID-19 (a few samples of this study predate the infection). Cell type and time point are not known.

This clonotype was detected only a few times. The chain links TRBV4-1 to TRBJ1-2; D is ambiguous. This CDR3 comprises 16 residues. Trimming cost V 1 base and J 3 bases, with 15 bases left between them. Germline lookup yields CDR1 MGHRA and CDR2 YSYEKL. CDR3 amino acids: CASSQGPGYGDYGYTF. The CDR3 DNA reads TGCGCCAGCAGCCAAGGACCGGGGTATGGTGACTATGGCTACACCTTC.

This clonotype came up a few times. The V and J genes are TRBV20-1 and TRBJ1-2; weak D call: TRBD1 (5 bases). V dropped 3 bases and J dropped 4 bases, with 9 bases sitting between them. CDR1 and CDR2 from the germline V gene are DFQATT and SNEGSKA (reference sequence). The CDR3 has 12 amino acids. This CDR3 is CSASDRAYGYTF. CDR3 nucleotides: TGCAGTGCTAGTGACAGAGCCTATGGCTACACCTTC.

This clonotype showed up just a few times. The genes are TRBV14 and TRBJ2-3, with 8 nucleotides matching TRBD2. Trimming removed 1 base from V and 4 bases from J; junction bases left unmatched: 4. There are 15 residues in the CDR3. Germline V CDR1 and CDR2: SGHDN, FVKESK. The CDR3 here is CASSQGWTSPDTQYF. CDR3 DNA: TGTGCCAGCAGCCAAGGTTGGACTAGCCCAGATACGCAGTATTTT.

The rearrangement uses TRBV20-1 and TRBJ1-2; D is unresolved. V was trimmed by 3 bases and J by 11 bases, leaving 16 bases between them. The germline V gene encodes CDR1 DFQATT and CDR2 SNEGSKA (reference sequence). The CDR3 covers 12 residues. Here the CDR3 DNA reads TGCAGTGCTAGTTCCCCCGGACCCTTTTACACCTTC. As protein: CSASSPGPFYTF.

The genes are TRBV29-1 and TRBJ2-2; 7 bases agree with TRBD2. This CDR3 is built from 14 residues. The germline V gene has CDR1 SQVTM and CDR2 ANQGSEA. V was pared by 4 bases and J by 5 bases, with 7 bases of the junction left unmatched. CDR3 nucleotides: TGCAGCGTTGGGGGAGGGAGAACAACCGGGGAGCTGTTTTTT. This gives the protein CSVGGGRTTGELFF.

The genes are TRBV5-4 and TRBJ1-1; 9 bases map to TRBD1. V shed 4 bases and J 1 base; nucleotides not matched to a gene: 5. The CDR3 is 15 amino acids. Per the germline V gene, CDR1 is SGHNT and CDR2 is YYREEE (reference sequence). The CDR3 protein is CASSRQTGGNTEAFF. Here the CDR3 DNA reads TGTGCCAGCAGCCGTCAGACAGGGGGGAACACTGAAGCTTTCTTT.

This clonotype appeared many times. V and J are TRBV15 and TRBJ2-5; D may be TRBD1 or TRBD2 (5 bases each). With 0 bases removed from V and 2 bases from J, the gap between germline ends came to 10 bases. The CDR3 runs to 15 residues. Germline V gene data show CDR1 as LNHNV and CDR2 as YYDKDF (reference sequence). CDR3 loop: CATSRDQGPQETQYF. The DNA of the CDR3 is TGTGCCACCAGCAGAGATCAGGGACCGCAAGAGACCCAGTACTTC.

This clonotype occurred many times. The chain carries TRBV7-3 and TRBJ2-1; D possibly corresponds to TRBD2 (5 bases). The CDR3 is 14 residues long. Germline V CDR1 and CDR2: SGHTA, FQGTGA. Trimming took 3 bases from V and 4 from J, leaving 10 bases between them. The CDR3 DNA sequence: TGTGCCAGCAGCTTTGACTACCAATACAATGAGCAGTTCTTC. It translates to CASSFDYQYNEQFF.

The rearrangement uses TRBV7-8 and TRBJ2-3, with 7 bases aligning to TRBD1. The CDR3 runs 14 residues. Germline V gene data show CDR1 as SGHVS and CDR2 as FQNEAQ. V trimming: 4 bases; J trimming: 6 bases; junction bases outside the gene matches: 7. CDR3 amino acids: CASSYRGQRDTQYF. The CDR3 region has the DNA TGTGCCAGCAGCTACAGGGGCCAGCGTGATACGCAGTATTTT. Supplemented by reference TRBV7-8 and TRBJ2-3, the full variable domain reads GAGVSQSPRYKVAKRGQDVALRCDPISGHVSLFWYQQALGQGPEFLTYFQNEAQLDKSGLPSDRFFAERPEGSVSTLKIQRTQQEDSAVYLCASSYRGQRDTQYFGPGTRLTVL.

Many counts were recorded for this clonotype. The chain carries TRBV6-2 or TRBV6-3 and TRBJ1-4, with no clear D. From germline, CDR1 is MNHEY and CDR2 SVGEGT. This CDR3 is built from 17 residues. V was cut by 2 bases and J by 7 bases, with 20 bases left in between. The CDR3 protein is CASSYAFGGPAGEKLFF. In DNA form, the CDR3 reads TGTGCCAGCAGTTACGCGTTCGGAGGCCCCGCGGGTGAAAAACTGTTTTTT.

The chain links TRBV12-3 or TRBV12-4 to TRBJ2-1; TRBD1 might be the D (6 bases). The CDR3 extends over 13 amino acids. Trimming pared 5 bases from V and 5 bases from J, leaving 10 bases between. The DNA for the CDR3 is TGTGCCAGCAGTCGGGGACAACACAATGAGCAGTTCTTC. This encodes CASSRGQHNEQFF.

The gene calls are TRBV6-6 and TRBJ1-1, with 9 bases aligning to TRBD1. CDR3 size: 15 residues. CDR1 and CDR2 from the germline V gene are MNHNY and SVGAGI (reference sequence). J was trimmed by 3 bases and V by 6 bases; bases with no gene match: 8. The CDR3 region is CASSIPGTGYTEAFF. The CDR3 region has the DNA TGTGCCAGCAGCATTCCGGGGACAGGGTACACTGAAGCTTTCTTT.

This clonotype was seen only a few times. J is TRBJ2-3 and V is TRBV20-1; 7 bases are shared with TRBD2. The CDR3 length is 17 residues. Germline V gene data show CDR1 as DFQATT and CDR2 as SNEGSKA (reference sequence). V trimming: 3 bases; J trimming: 5 bases; junction bases outside the gene matches: 17. CDR3 region: CSASPLRLAALGDTQYF. The CDR3 region has the DNA TGCAGTGCTAGCCCCCTGCGGCTAGCGGCCCTCGGAGATACGCAGTATTTT.

The V and J genes are TRBV10-2 and TRBJ2-7; the D is unclear. From germline, CDR1 is WSHSY and CDR2 SAAADI. V lost 4 bases, J lost 6 bases, and 10 bases lay in between. The CDR3 extends over 12 amino acids. CDR3 protein: CASSGAGLEQYF. The CDR3 DNA sequence: TGCGCCAGCAGTGGTGCAGGTCTCGAGCAGTACTTC.

The chain recombines TRBV9 with TRBJ2-1; 10 bases agree with TRBD2. The V and J ends lost 0 bases and 8 bases, in that order; junction bases with no gene match: 8. Germline V gives CDR1 SGDLS, CDR2 YYNGEE. The CDR3 extends over 16 amino acids. The DNA for the CDR3 is TGTGCCAGCAGCGTAGCTTTAGCGGGAGGAGGCGATGAGCAGTTCTTC. Amino acids: CASSVALAGGGDEQFF.

The chain couples TRBV20-1 to TRBJ2-1, with TRBD2 matching over 8 bases. The CDR3 has 17 amino acids. Germline CDR1 reads DFQATT; CDR2 reads SNEGSKA (reference sequence). J was trimmed by 7 bases and V by 0 bases; bases with no gene match: 14. The CDR3 DNA reads TGCAGTGCTAGAGACCCGACTTTATCGGAGCGGGAGAATGAGCAGTTCTTC. As protein: CSARDPTLSERENEQFF.

The chain links TRBV15 to TRBJ2-2; D may match TRBD1 or TRBD2 (6 bases each). V was pared by 7 bases and J by 0 bases, with 9 bases between. The CDR3 is 14 residues long. Germline loops: CDR1 LNHNV, CDR2 YYDKDF (reference sequence). CDR3 loop: CATKGGPNTGELFF. The CDR3 DNA reads as TGTGCCACCAAGGGGGGACCGAACACCGGGGAGCTGTTTTTT.

V usage is TRBV2 and J usage is TRBJ2-4, with D possibly called TRBD1 or TRBD2 (5 bases each). V was cut by 8 bases and J by 7 bases, with 18 bases left in between. The length of the CDR3 is 14 residues. CDR1 and CDR2 from the germline V gene are SNHLY and FYNNEI. The CDR3 is CASGAGPGGNIQYF. As DNA, the CDR3 is TGTGCCAGCGGGGCAGGCCCGGGCGGGAACATTCAGTACTTC.

The chain recombines TRBV14 with TRBJ2-1; no firm D call. CDR1 SGHDN and CDR2 FVKESK come from the germline V gene. Trimming removed 1 base at V and 9 bases at J, with 10 bases between. The CDR3 extends over 13 amino acids. The CDR3 DNA follows: TGTGCCAGCAGCCAAGCCAGGATGAGTGAGCAGTTCTTC. It yields the protein CASSQARMSEQFF.

Ten or more counts support this clonotype. The CDR3 nucleotides read TGTGCCAGCAGCTTGGACCATAGCACAGATACGCAGTATTTT. The encoded protein is CASSLDHSTDTQYF. The chain has TRBV7-9 and TRBJ2-3; D gene unclear. The CDR3 runs to 14 residues. The germline V and J ends were trimmed by 3 bases and 0 bases, with 7 bases remaining between them. Germline assignment: CDR1 SEHNR and CDR2 FQNEAQ (reference sequence).

This rearrangement joins TRBV12-3 or TRBV12-4 to TRBJ1-2; tentatively, D is TRBD1 (6 bases). The CDR3 is made up of 14 amino acids. V was trimmed by 4 bases and J by 5 bases, leaving 14 bases between them. CDR3 region: CASSSSGGPYGYTF. In DNA, the CDR3 is TGTGCCAGCAGTTCCTCGGGGGGGCCTTATGGCTACACCTTC.

This clonotype was counted a few times. The chain recombines TRBV6-1 with TRBJ1-5; D call uncertain. Germline CDR1 and CDR2: MNHNS and SASEGT. The CDR3 contains 14 residues. Trimming pared 2 bases from V and 6 bases from J, leaving 11 bases between. This chain's CDR3 is CASSERQGVQPQHF. The CDR3 DNA reads as TGTGCCAGCAGTGAACGTCAAGGAGTTCAGCCCCAGCATTTT.

This clonotype was observed at least ten times. The rearrangement uses TRBV3-1 and TRBJ2-1, with D possibly TRBD2 on 6 matching bases. This CDR3 is 18 amino acids long. Germline values: CDR1 LGHDT, CDR2 YNNKEL (reference sequence). Between the trimmed V and J ends, which lost 0 bases and 4 bases, there was a span of 19 bases. CDR3 region: CASSQERLSGERYNEQFF. The DNA of the CDR3 is TGTGCCAGCAGCCAAGAAAGGTTATCGGGGGAGAGGTACAATGAGCAGTTCTTC.

This clonotype was found a few times. V usage is TRBV14 and J usage is TRBJ2-1; D unresolved. The CDR3 sequence is 15 residues long. CDR1 SGHDN and CDR2 FVKESK come from the germline V gene. Trimming left V 0 bases short and J 11 bases short, with 17 bases between. The CDR3 region has the DNA TGTGCCAGCAGCCAAGAAGGGCTCACCGGGCTCCAGCAGTTCTTC. This codes for CASSQEGLTGLQQFF.

This clonotype was seen a handful of times. The chain recombines TRBV12-3 or TRBV12-4 with TRBJ2-2; no definite D call. V was clipped by 0 bases and J by 4 bases, with 6 bases between them. This CDR3 has 14 residues. Here the CDR3 DNA reads TGTGCCAGCAGTTTAGCGCGGAGCACCGGGGAGCTGTTTTTT. It encodes CASSLARSTGELFF.

This clonotype was found a few times. The V gene is TRBV6-2 or TRBV6-3, the J gene TRBJ2-1; D is ambiguous. V lost 8 bases, J lost 0 bases, and 5 bases lay in between. Per the germline V gene, CDR1 is MNHEY and CDR2 is SVGEGT. The CDR3 totals 12 residues. CDR3 residues: CASAPSYNEQFF. CDR3 bases: TGTGCCAGCGCACCCTCCTACAATGAGCAGTTCTTC.

V usage is TRBV7-9 and J usage is TRBJ1-2; TRBD1 is a possible D gene (5 bases). Germline V gives CDR1 SEHNR, CDR2 FQNEAQ (reference sequence). The V end lost 0 bases, the J end lost 4 bases, and 12 bases lay between the germline ends. This CDR3 comprises 15 residues. The CDR3 DNA follows: TGTGCCAGCAGCTTAGCGGCAGGGAAGGGCTATGGCTACACCTTC. Amino acid sequence: CASSLAAGKGYGYTF.

V is TRBV15 and J is TRBJ2-5; unclear D gene. The CDR3 is 13 amino acids. Trimming shortened V by 0 bases and J by 4 bases, and 6 bases separated the two germline ends. Germline CDR1 reads LNHNV; CDR2 reads YYDKDF (reference sequence). CDR3 in amino acids: CATSREVGETQYF. The CDR3 bases are TGTGCCACCAGCAGAGAGGTTGGAGAGACCCAGTACTTC.

This clonotype appeared a few times. The rearrangement joins TRBV6-2 or TRBV6-3 to TRBJ2-4; D is unclear. Per the germline V gene, CDR1 is MNHEY and CDR2 is SVGEGT. The length of the CDR3 is 15 residues. Between the trimmed V and J ends, which lost 8 bases and 0 bases, there was a span of 14 bases. The CDR3 spells CASSLTNLAKNIQYF. The DNA of the CDR3 is TGTGCCAGCTCACTTACAAACCTAGCCAAAAACATTCAGTACTTC.

This chain joins TRBV10-2 and TRBJ2-1; D uncertain. Germline V gene sequence: CDR1 WSHSY, CDR2 SAAADI. V lost 5 bases, J lost 6 bases, and 14 bases lay in between. This CDR3 comprises 14 residues. CDR3 coding DNA: TGCGCCAGCAGTTTTACCCTTGTCGGCAATGAGCAGTTCTTC. This encodes CASSFTLVGNEQFF.